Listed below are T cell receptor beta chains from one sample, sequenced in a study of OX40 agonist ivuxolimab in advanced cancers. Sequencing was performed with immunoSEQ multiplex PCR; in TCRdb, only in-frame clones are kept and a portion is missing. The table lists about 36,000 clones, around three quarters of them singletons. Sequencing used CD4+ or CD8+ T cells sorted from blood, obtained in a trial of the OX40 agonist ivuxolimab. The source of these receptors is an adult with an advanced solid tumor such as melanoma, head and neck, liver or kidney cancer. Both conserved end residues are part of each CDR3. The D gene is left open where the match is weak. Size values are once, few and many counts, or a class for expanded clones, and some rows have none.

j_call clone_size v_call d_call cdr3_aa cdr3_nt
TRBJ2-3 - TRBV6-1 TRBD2 CASSSGGWDTQYF TGTGCCAGCAGTAGCGGGGGGTGGGATACGCAGTATTTT
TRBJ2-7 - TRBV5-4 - CASSLDLGEQYF TGTGCCAGCAGCTTGGACTTAGGGGAGCAGTACTTC
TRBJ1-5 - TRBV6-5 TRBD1 CASSYGTGNQPQHF TGTGCCAGCAGTTACGGGACAGGGAACCAGCCCCAGCATTTT
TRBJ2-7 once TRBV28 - CASSLSSAYEQYF TGTGCCAGCAGTTTATCCTCGGCCTACGAGCAGTACTTC
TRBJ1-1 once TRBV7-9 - CASSLTEGTEAFF TGTGCCAGCAGTTTGACGGAGGGGACTGAAGCTTTCTTT
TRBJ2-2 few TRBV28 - CASSSSGDTGELFF TGTGCCAGCAGTTCTTCAGGGGACACCGGGGAGCTGTTTTTT
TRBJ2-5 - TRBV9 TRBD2 CASSRAGGPLETQYF TGTGCCAGCAGCAGAGCGGGGGGGCCTCTGGAGACCCAGTACTTC
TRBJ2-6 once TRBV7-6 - CASSLRGLNSGANVLTF TGTGCCAGCAGCTTACGCGGACTGAACTCTGGGGCCAACGTCCTGACTTTC
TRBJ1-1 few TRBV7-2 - CASSYTGFSEAFF TGTGCCAGCAGTTATACAGGGTTTTCTGAAGCTTTCTTT
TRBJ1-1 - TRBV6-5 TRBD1 CASSYEGANTEAFF TGTGCCAGCAGTTACGAGGGGGCAAACACTGAAGCTTTCTTT
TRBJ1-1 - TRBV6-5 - CASSYTRALVTEAFF TGTGCCAGCAGTTACACCAGGGCCCTGGTCACTGAAGCTTTCTTT